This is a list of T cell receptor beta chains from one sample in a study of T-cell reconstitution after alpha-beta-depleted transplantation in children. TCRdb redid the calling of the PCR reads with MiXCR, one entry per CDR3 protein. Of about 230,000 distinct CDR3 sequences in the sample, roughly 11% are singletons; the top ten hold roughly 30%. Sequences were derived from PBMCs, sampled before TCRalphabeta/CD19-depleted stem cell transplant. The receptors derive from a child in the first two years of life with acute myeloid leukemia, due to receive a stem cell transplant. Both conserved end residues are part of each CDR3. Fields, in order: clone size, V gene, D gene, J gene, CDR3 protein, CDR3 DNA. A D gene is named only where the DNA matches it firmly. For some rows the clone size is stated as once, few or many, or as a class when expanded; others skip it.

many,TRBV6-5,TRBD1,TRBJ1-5,CASSYGQARNQPQHF,TGTGCCAGCAGTTACGGACAGGCGCGCAATCAGCCCCAGCATTTT
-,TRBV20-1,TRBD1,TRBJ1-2,CSSTRGGQEIYGYTF,TGCAGTTCAACGAGGGGGGGACAGGAGATATATGGCTACACCTTC
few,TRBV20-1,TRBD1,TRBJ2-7,CSASGTGGDEQYF,TGCAGTGCTAGTGGGACAGGGGGCGACGAGCAGTACTTC
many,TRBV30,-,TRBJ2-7,CAWSTPLRREFAQYF,TGTGCCTGGAGTACCCCCCTCAGGCGGGAATTTGCGCAGTACTTC
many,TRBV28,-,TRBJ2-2,CASSLFQGTAYGDTGELFF,TGTGCCAGCAGTTTGTTTCAGGGGACCGCCTATGGGGACACCGGGGAGCTGTTTTTT
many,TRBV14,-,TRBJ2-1,CASSQDWAGNEQFF,TGTGCCAGCAGCCAAGATTGGGCCGGGAATGAGCAGTTCTTC
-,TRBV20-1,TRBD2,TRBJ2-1,CSARLSGRGNNEQFF,TGCAGTGCTAGATTAAGCGGGAGGGGAAACAATGAGCAGTTCTTC
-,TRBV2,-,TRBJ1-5,CASSPQVSSNQPRHF,TGTGCCAGCAGCCCACAAGTTTCTAGCAATCAGCCCCGGCATTTT
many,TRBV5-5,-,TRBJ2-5,CASSLGKPQETQYF,TGTGCCAGCAGCTTAGGCAAGCCGCAAGAGACCCAGTACTTC
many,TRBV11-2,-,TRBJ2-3,CASSPFANTQYF,TGTGCCAGCAGCCCGTTCGCAAATACGCAGTATTTT
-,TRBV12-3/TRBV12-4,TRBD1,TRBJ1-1,CASSTLGGRTEAFF,TGTGCCAGCAGTACCCTAGGGGGCAGGACTGAAGCTTTCTTT
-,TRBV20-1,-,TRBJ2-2,CSARVHRTGELFF,TGCAGTGCTAGAGTACATAGAACCGGGGAGCTGTTTTTT
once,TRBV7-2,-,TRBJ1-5,CASSETPRSQPQHF,TGTGCCAGCAGCGAGACCCCACGGTCTCAGCCCCAGCATTTT
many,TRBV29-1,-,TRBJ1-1,CSVVMNTEAFF,TGCAGCGTTGTTATGAACACTGAAGCTTTCTTT
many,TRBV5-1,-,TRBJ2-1,CASSLGALNGISEQFF,TGCGCCAGCAGCTTGGGGGCTCTTAACGGGATTAGTGAGCAGTTCTTC
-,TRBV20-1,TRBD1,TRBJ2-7,CCSGGTGGRSYEQYF,TGCTGCTCGGGCGGGACAGGGGGCCGCTCCTACGAGCAGTACTTC
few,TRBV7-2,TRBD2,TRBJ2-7,CASSWDRLAAYEQYF,TGTGCCAGCAGCTGGGACAGACTAGCGGCCTACGAGCAGTACTTC
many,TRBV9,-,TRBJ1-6,CASSVGDSYNSPLHF,TGTGCCAGCAGCGTAGGCGACTCCTATAATTCACCCCTCCACTTT
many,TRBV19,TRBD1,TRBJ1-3,CASMRDRGRNTIYF,TGTGCCAGTATGAGGGACAGGGGACGAAACACCATATATTTT
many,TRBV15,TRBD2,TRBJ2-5,CATSTEVAGVIFRETQYF,TGTGCCACCAGCACGGAAGTAGCGGGAGTAATATTTCGAGAGACCCAGTACTTC
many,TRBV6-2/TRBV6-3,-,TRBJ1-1,CASIQGRQAFF,TGTGCCAGCATTCAGGGGCGGCAAGCTTTCTTT
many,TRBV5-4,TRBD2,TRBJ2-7,CASSLAAGGNAYEQYF,TGTGCCAGCAGCTTGGCAGCGGGAGGAAACGCCTACGAGCAGTACTTC
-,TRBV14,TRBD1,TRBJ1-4,CASSARTGANEKLFF,TGTGCCAGCAGCGCCAGGACAGGAGCAAATGAAAAACTGTTTTTT
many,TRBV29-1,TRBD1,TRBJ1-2,CSVEDISGQGWYGYTF,TGCAGCGTTGAAGATATTTCGGGACAGGGGTGGTATGGCTACACCTTC
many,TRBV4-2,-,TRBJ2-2,CASSQEPIAAQNTGELFF,TGTGCCAGCAGCCAAGAACCCATAGCGGCCCAGAACACCGGGGAGCTGTTTTTT
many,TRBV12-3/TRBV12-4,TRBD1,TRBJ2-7,CASSPQGDEQYF,TGTGCCAGCAGTCCACAGGGGGACGAGCAGTACTTC
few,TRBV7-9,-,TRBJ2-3,CATEGSGTDTQYF,TGTGCCACCGAGGGATCGGGAACAGATACGCAGTATTTT
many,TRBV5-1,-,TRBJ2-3,CASSLEGERIDTQYF,TGCGCCAGCAGCTTGGAAGGGGAGAGGATAGATACGCAGTATTTT
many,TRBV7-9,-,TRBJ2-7,CASRTDSYEQYF,TGTGCCAGCAGAACTGACAGCTACGAGCAGTACTTC
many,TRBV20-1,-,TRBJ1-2,CSAGPGSNNYGYTF,TGCAGTGCTGGACCCGGGAGCAATAACTATGGCTACACCTTC
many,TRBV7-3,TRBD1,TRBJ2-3,CASSFTGGLAITDTQYF,TGTGCCAGCAGCTTCACAGGGGGCCTAGCAATCACAGATACGCAGTATTTT
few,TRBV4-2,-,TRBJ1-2,CASSQAPDSSYGYTF,TGTGCCAGCAGCCAAGCACCTGACAGCAGCTATGGCTACACCTTC
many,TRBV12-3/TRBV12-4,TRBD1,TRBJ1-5,CASSDRVSQPQHF,TGTGCCAGCAGCGACAGGGTCAGCCAGCCCCAGCATTTT
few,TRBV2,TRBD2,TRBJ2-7,CASSENGGRAVQYF,TGTGCCAGCAGTGAAAACGGCGGGAGGGCGGTGCAGTACTTC
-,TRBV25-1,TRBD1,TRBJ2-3,CASSQNPRRQGGTDTQYF,TGTGCCAGCAGTCAAAATCCGAGGAGACAGGGGGGAACAGATACGCAGTATTTT
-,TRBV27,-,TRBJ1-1,CASSGKSNTEAFF,TGTGCCAGCAGTGGTAAGAGTAACACTGAAGCTTTCTTT
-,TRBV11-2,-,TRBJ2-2,CASSLLDRETGELFF,TGTGCCAGCAGCCTCTTAGACCGAGAAACCGGGGAGCTGTTTTTT
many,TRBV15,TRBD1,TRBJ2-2,CATFDRGGAGELFF,TGTGCCACCTTCGACAGGGGAGGAGCCGGGGAGCTGTTTTTT
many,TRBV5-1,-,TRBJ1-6,CASSRDRYNSPLHF,TGCGCCAGCAGCCGAGACAGATATAATTCACCCCTCCACTTT
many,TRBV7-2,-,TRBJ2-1,CASSFSGTSYNEQFF,TGTGCCAGCAGCTTCTCCGGGACCTCCTACAATGAGCAGTTCTTC
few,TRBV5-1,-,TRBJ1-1,CASSLRGLGTEAFF,TGCGCCAGCAGCTTGAGGGGCCTGGGTACTGAAGCTTTCTTT
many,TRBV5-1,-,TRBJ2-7,CASSLEGTVYEQYF,TGCGCCAGCAGCTTGGAGGGTACGGTCTACGAGCAGTACTTC
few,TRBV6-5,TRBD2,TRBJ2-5,CASSFPGTSSLETQYF,TGTGCCAGCAGTTTCCCCGGGACTAGCTCTTTGGAGACCCAGTACTTC
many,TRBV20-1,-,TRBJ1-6,CSARDFVGSPLHF,TGCAGTGCTAGAGATTTTGTAGGTTCACCCCTCCACTTT
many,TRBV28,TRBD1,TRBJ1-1,CASLQGEAFF,TGTGCCAGCCTACAGGGGGAAGCTTTCTTT
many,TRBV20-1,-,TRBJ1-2,CSARDQGSYGYTF,TGCAGTGCTAGAGATCAGGGTAGCTATGGCTACACCTTC
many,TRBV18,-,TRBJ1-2,CASSPLMGGYTF,TGTGCCAGCTCACCACTGATGGGAGGCTACACCTTC
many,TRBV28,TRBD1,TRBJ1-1,CASRASYRGPVNTEAFF,TGTGCCAGCAGAGCCAGTTACAGGGGGCCGGTGAACACTGAAGCTTTCTTT
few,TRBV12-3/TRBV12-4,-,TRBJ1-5,CASSPREGAGNQPQHF,TGTGCCAGCAGTCCGCGGGAAGGGGCCGGCAATCAGCCCCAGCATTTT
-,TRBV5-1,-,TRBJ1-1,CAMGSGQPEAFF,TGCGCCATGGGCTCGGGACAACCTGAAGCTTTCTTT
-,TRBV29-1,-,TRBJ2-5,CSVEKHSQETQYF,TGCAGCGTTGAAAAGCACAGTCAAGAGACCCAGTACTTC
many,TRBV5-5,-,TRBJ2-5,CASSLGGTLYQETQYF,TGTGCCAGCAGCTTGGGTGGGACCCTATACCAAGAGACCCAGTACTTC
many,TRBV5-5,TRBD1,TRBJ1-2,CASTLSSWDRTNYGYTF,TGTGCCAGCACCCTTTCGTCTTGGGACAGGACTAACTATGGCTACACCTTC
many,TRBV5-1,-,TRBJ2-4,CASLDSSKNIQYF,TGCGCCAGCTTGGACAGCTCCAAAAACATTCAGTACTTC
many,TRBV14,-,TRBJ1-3,CASSPRAVISSGNTIYF,TGTGCCAGCAGCCCCCGAGCTGTAATTAGCTCTGGAAACACCATATATTTT